Below, 5 T cell receptor beta chains from the same sample are listed, as sequenced in a study of radiotherapy plus CTLA-4 blockade in lung cancer. TCRdb keeps only in-frame clones here, not all; method: immunoSEQ multiplex PCR. Among roughly 66,000 clones listed, around 83% were seen once. The source material was peripheral blood, sampled from a patient treated with radiotherapy plus ipilimumab. These receptors were collected from a human donor with non-small cell lung cancer who had a partial response to radiotherapy plus ipilimumab.

This clone was counted between two and nine times. The rearrangement uses TRBV28 and TRBJ1-5, with D possibly being TRBD1 (5 bases). The CDR3 consists of 14 residues. The V gene's germline CDR1 is MDHEN and CDR2 SYDVKM. V was clipped by 6 bases and J by 0 bases, with 9 bases between them. The CDR3 DNA reads TGTGCCAGCAGAGGACAAAGTAGCAATCAGCCCCAGCATTTT. This gives the protein CASRGQSSNQPQHF.

On this clone: An end of the junction differs from the germline gene, which may be a read error. The chain has TRBV5-1 and TRBJ2-3, with 10 bases matching TRBD1. Per germline, CDR1 SGHRS and CDR2 YFSETQ. CDR3 length: 15 amino acids. Here the CDR3 reads CASSNGQGGTGTQYF. For the CDR3, the DNA is TGCGCCAGCAGCAACGGACAGGGGGGGACAGGTACGCAGTATTTT. Combining the CDR3 with reference TRBV5-1 and TRBJ2-3 gives the whole variable domain KAGVTQTPRYLIKTRGQQVTLSCSPISGHRSVSWYQQTPGQGLQFLFEYFSETQRNKGNFPGRFSGRQFSNSRSEMNVSTLELGDSALYLCASSNGQGGTGTQYFGPGTRLTVL.

J is TRBJ2-5 and V is TRBV7-7; perhaps TRBD1 as D (6 bases). This CDR3 has 14 residues. Germline V gene sequence: CDR1 SSHAT, CDR2 FNYEAQ (reference sequence). The germline V and J ends were trimmed by 4 bases and 5 bases, with 14 bases remaining between them. The CDR3: CASSSQGSGETQYF. CDR3 DNA sequence: TGTGCCAGCAGCTCCCAGGGGTCAGGGGAGACCCAGTACTTC.

The rearrangement uses TRBV7-3 and TRBJ2-1, with TRBD2 matching 7 bases. Germline-derived CDR1 and CDR2 are SGHTA and FQGTGA. There are 13 residues in the CDR3. J gave up 3 bases and V 8 bases, and 4 bases lay outside the gene matches. The CDR3 DNA follows: TGTGCCAGCGGGGGGGGGTACTACAATGAGCAGTTCTTC. Its translation is CASGGGYYNEQFF.

This sequence joins TRBV27 and TRBJ2-3; 7 nucleotides match TRBD2. The CDR3 is 18 residues long. V shed 3 bases and J 3 bases; nucleotides not matched to a gene: 15. Germline CDR1 MNHEY, CDR2 SMNVEV (reference sequence). The CDR3 region has the DNA TGTGCCAGCAGTTTCGGTCCAGGGAGGGAGATTGGGACAGATACGCAGTATTTT. This translates into CASSFGPGREIGTDTQYF.